The next 5 T cell receptor beta chains were all read from a single sample in a study of untreated major depressive disorder. Using immunoSEQ multiplex PCR, the repertoire was profiled, and TCRdb retains in-frame clones only, with some absent. This sample has 21,000 or so clones, with approximately 92% found just once. Sequencing was done on a sample of CD4+ T cells from PBMCs. These receptors were taken from a man aged 25 to 40 in good health.

J is TRBJ1-3 and V is TRBV4-2; D not resolved. Trimming shortened V by 5 bases and J by 3 bases, and 17 bases separated the two germline ends. This CDR3 has 16 amino acids. The germline V gene encodes CDR1 LGHNA and CDR2 YNFKEQ. Here the CDR3 reads CASSGARGERGNTIYF. As DNA, the CDR3 is TGTGCCAGCAGCGGAGCAAGAGGTGAGCGTGGAAACACCATATATTTT.

This clone was found once. The chain recombines TRBV28 with TRBJ1-5; TRBD1 is a possible D gene (5 bases). The CDR3 totals 15 residues. CDR1 and CDR2 (germline): MDHEN, SYDVKM. With 5 bases removed from V and 1 base from J, the gap between germline ends came to 12 bases. The CDR3 loop is CASSLSSGSNQPQHF. The CDR3 region has the DNA TGTGCCAGCAGTCTCTCATCAGGGAGCAATCAGCCCCAGCATTTT.

The chain joins TRBV2 to TRBJ2-7; 8 nucleotides match TRBD2. In germline, CDR1 is SNHLY, CDR2 FYNNEI. The CDR3 extends over 15 amino acids. With V trimmed by 2 bases and J by 4 bases, 7 bases remained unmatched. Written as DNA, the CDR3 is TGTGCCAGCAGTGAAAGGAGCGGGAGCTATTACGAGCAGTACTTC. It encodes CASSERSGSYYEQYF.

The chain links TRBV7-6 to TRBJ1-1; 7 bases fit TRBD1. Germline-derived CDR1 and CDR2 are SGHVS and FNYEAQ. This CDR3 has 15 residues. V was clipped by 6 bases and J by 1 base; unmatched bases: 8. CDR3 loop: CASSRTGQRNTEAFF. The CDR3 bases are TGTGCCAGCAGTCGAACGGGACAGAGGAACACTGAAGCTTTCTTT.

This chain connects TRBV5-6 to TRBJ2-7; D tentatively fits TRBD1 or TRBD2 (5 bases each). Germline lookup yields CDR1 SGHDT and CDR2 YYEEEE. Trimming took 2 bases from V and 2 from J, leaving 11 bases between them. The CDR3 totals 14 residues. CDR3 protein: CASSFRDGTYEQYF. In DNA form, the CDR3 reads TGTGCCAGCAGCTTCCGGGACGGAACCTACGAGCAGTACTTC.